This record concerns one T cell receptor (beta chain) sequence. Its specific antigen is unknown. Nothing much larger sits one base from this clone, and base qualities are not available. This specimen comes from a study of T cell changes during pregnancy in multiple sclerosis (dated by TCRdb to between 2018 and 2020). With regard to the full study: Changes in the T cell repertoire over the course of pregnancy were examined in this study in women with multiple sclerosis.

Receptors were amplified or captured by the immunoSEQ multiplex PCR assay. TCRdb took over this immuneACCESS table, retaining in-frame rearrangements with V and J assigned. Such tables are incomplete; in checked studies, under half of the missing clones stem from an unresolved V gene, and the remainder is unexplained. Present in this sample are fewer than 90,000 clones, 94% of which were seen just once. The ten largest account for approximately 1.7% of the sample. The CDR3, from cysteine to phenylalanine, totals 15 residues. Only the CDR3 portion is preserved as DNA: 45 bases, with reading frame beginning at the first base. Based on the germline V gene, the CDR1 and CDR2 sequences are SGDLS and YYNGEE. The junction shows trimming of 6 bases on V and 0 bases on J, plus 13 bases between the germline ends.

The receptor comes from a female donor in good health, enrolled as a control in a pregnancy study. The specimen was peripheral blood, collected after pregnancy. The receptor chain draws on TRBV9 and TRBJ2-1, with TRBD1 as a weak D call on 5 bases. Read as DNA, the sequence is TGTGCCAGCACCTACGGACAAGGCTCCTACAATGAGCAGTTCTTC. Translated, this is CASTYGQGSYNEQFF.